This TCR beta chain was captured in a study of blood T cell repertoires in COVID-19. Study-wide context: The United States, Italy and Spain provided the acute and convalescent COVID-19 samples. PBMCs, B-cell-depleted T cells, or T cells provided the cDNA or gDNA that made up the material.

TCRdb keeps only in-frame clones here, not all; method: immunoSEQ multiplex PCR. The data contain around 150,000 clones, around four fifths of them singletons. Sequenced sample: peripheral blood. This clonotype originated in a human donor in a cohort sampled during active COVID-19.

The CDR3 sequence: CASSSRVGNEKLFF. The DNA for the CDR3 is TGTGCCAGCAGTTCCAGGGTTGGCAATGAAAAACTGTTTTTT. The J gene is TRBJ1-4, the V gene TRBV28, with D tentatively TRBD1 (5 bases). The germline V gene has CDR1 MDHEN and CDR2 SYDVKM. Trimming left V 4 bases short and J 5 bases short, with 11 bases between. This CDR3 is built from 14 residues.